The entry below gives a single T cell receptor beta chain sequence along with its context. The CDR3 loop spans 17 amino acids. Losses at the gene ends were 0 bases for V and 5 bases for J; bases not matched to a gene: 14. CDR1 is SGHNT, CDR2 YYREEE, per germline (reference sequence). These data originate in a study of blood T cell repertoires in COVID-19. For the study at large: Acute and convalescent COVID-19 specimens originated in the United States, Italy and Spain. PBMCs, B-cell-depleted T cells, or T cells provided the cDNA or gDNA that made up the material.

Original processing methods: Cell counts per sample came from amplifying reference gene primers. This table comes from immunoSEQ multiplex PCR, and its TCRdb copy is limited to in-frame clones, with some not included. V and J calls and clone size are copied from that table; D and trimming were computed from the DNA. The table has 15,000 to 20,000 clones, approximately 91% seen once. This clonotype was obtained from a human donor in a cohort sampled during active COVID-19. Material for sequencing was peripheral blood. This chain links TRBV5-4 with TRBJ2-7; 7 nucleotides agree with TRBD2. The CDR3 spells CASSLAFAGVHPDEQYF. For the CDR3, the DNA is TGTGCCAGCAGCTTGGCTTTTGCGGGAGTCCACCCCGACGAGCAGTACTTC.